A single sample is the source of the 5 T cell receptor beta chains below, sequenced in a study of OX40 agonist ivuxolimab in advanced cancers. Clones were read by immunoSEQ multiplex PCR, and TCRdb kept only the in-frame ones, dropping some. The sample records some 51,000 clones, 70% to 90% being singletons. The sample in question was CD4+ or CD8+ T cells sorted from blood, obtained in a trial of the OX40 agonist ivuxolimab. The receptors were gathered from an adult with an advanced solid tumor such as melanoma, head and neck, liver or kidney cancer.

The chain combines TRBV5-6 with TRBJ2-1; D uncertain. V lost 2 bases, J lost 4 bases, and 10 bases lay in between. This CDR3 is 14 amino acids long. Germline CDR1 is SGHDT and CDR2 is YYEEEE. The CDR3 reads CASSLESTYNEQFF. The CDR3 DNA reads as TGTGCCAGCAGCTTAGAGTCAACTTACAATGAGCAGTTCTTC.

This clone appeared once. This chain connects TRBV7-2 to TRBJ2-2; TRBD2 might be the D (5 bases). The CDR3 is 14 amino acids. CDR1 is SGHTA and CDR2 is FQGNSA in the germline V gene. Trimming removed 3 bases at V and 7 bases at J, with 12 bases between. The CDR3, as DNA: TGTGCCAGCAGCTTCGCCCTGAGGGACGGGGAGCTGTTTTTT. Amino acid sequence: CASSFALRDGELFF.

In its sample, this clone was seen a few times. The chain combines TRBV2 with TRBJ1-6; no clear D gene. The CDR3 loop spans 13 amino acids. V lost 10 bases, J lost 0 bases, and 7 bases lay in between. Per germline, CDR1 SNHLY and CDR2 FYNNEI. The CDR3 DNA is TGTGCCACCTCGGTCTCCTATAATTCACCCCTCCACTTT. Translated: CATSVSYNSPLHF.

The chain recombines TRBV21-1 with TRBJ2-1; TRBD1 reflects the table's D call only, with no check against the DNA. TRBV21-1 is assigned pseudogene status. This CDR3 has 19 residues. The CDR3, as DNA: TGTGCCAGCAGCACCATAATTCCGCCAGGGCCAAGGGTATACAATGAGCAGTTCTTC. Residues: CASSTIIPPGPRVYNEQFF.

This sequence joins TRBV30 and TRBJ1-3; D not resolved. This CDR3 region has 13 residues. With 5 bases removed from V and 4 bases from J, the gap between germline ends came to 12 bases. Germline V gene data show CDR1 as GTSNPN and CDR2 as SVGIG (reference sequence). The CDR3 DNA sequence: TGTGCCTGGTCTTTGGGGTCCGGAAACACCATATATTTT. Its translation is CAWSLGSGNTIYF.